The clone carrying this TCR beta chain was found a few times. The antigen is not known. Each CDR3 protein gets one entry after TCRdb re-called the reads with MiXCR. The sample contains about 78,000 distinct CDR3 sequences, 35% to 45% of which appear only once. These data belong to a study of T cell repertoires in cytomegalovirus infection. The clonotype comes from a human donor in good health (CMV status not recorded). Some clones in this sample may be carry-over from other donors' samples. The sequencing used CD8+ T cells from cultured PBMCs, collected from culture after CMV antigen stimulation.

CDR3 DNA sequence: TGTGCCAGCTCTATGGATGTGGGGGGGGAGACCCAGTACTTC. Protein: CASSMDVGGETQYF. The rearrangement links TRBV6-6 to TRBJ2-5; 7 bases map to TRBD2. CDR1 is MNHNY and CDR2 is SVGAGI in the germline V gene (reference sequence). This CDR3 contains 14 residues. J gave up 5 bases and V 8 bases, and 11 bases lay outside the gene matches.